This is a list of T cell receptor beta chains from one sample in a study of shared clonotypes between healthy human individuals. Here immunoSEQ multiplex PCR was the method, and the copy in TCRdb shows in-frame clones only, minus some. The data contain some 1.5 million clones, roughly 97% of them singletons. The sample taken for sequencing was naive CD4+ T cells sorted from blood. The source of these receptors is a man aged 30-40 years in good health. Each CDR3 is given with its conserved first and last residue. Only some rows state a clone size, as once, few, many or a class for expanded clones.

size: .; V: TRBV18; CDR3: CASSAQRLGARETQYF
size: once; V: TRBV2; CDR3: CASNGRAETQYF
size: once; V: TRBV18; CDR3: CASSPPGQQTYEQYF
size: .; V: TRBV6-1; CDR3: CASNGDGYEQYF
size: .; V: TRBV11-2; CDR3: CASSLAGGGDTQYF
size: .; V: TRBV12-5; CDR3: CASGLTRTGEANYGYTF
size: .; V: TRBV20-1; CDR3: CSGSRDEQFF
size: .; V: TRBV7-3; CDR3: CASSLIAGVPYNEQFF
size: .; V: TRBV2; CDR3: CASSVLTSGRNIQYF
size: .; V: TRBV2; CDR3: CASRADGSYEQYF
size: .; V: TRBV7-9; CDR3: CASSSQTSGRWNEQFF
size: .; V: TRBV5-6; CDR3: CASRTSGSGNEQFF
size: .; V: TRBV19; CDR3: CASRDGDLANYGYTF
size: .; V: TRBV5-3; CDR3: CARSHFYPTDTQYF
size: .; V: TRBV19; CDR3: CASSTHRQEGNEKLFF
size: .; V: TRBV9; CDR3: CASSAQLSGNTIYF
size: .; V: TRBV28; CDR3: CASSPRQYGYTF
size: .; V: TRBV10-3; CDR3: CAISKTSGTYEQYF
size: once; V: TRBV27; CDR3: CASKLATEAFF
size: .; V: TRBV9; CDR3: CASSPYIVPDTGELFF
size: .; V: TRBV5-5; CDR3: CASRRDVTPSDTQYF
size: .; V: TRBV5-4; CDR3: CASRAELADYEQYF
size: .; V: TRBV28; CDR3: CASSRLSYNEQFF
size: .; V: TRBV5-1; CDR3: CASSAGSGTEAFF
size: .; V: TRBV28; CDR3: CASSSLQGSRTDTQYF
size: .; V: TRBV2; CDR3: CASSGSGRGKNEQFF
size: once; V: TRBV28; CDR3: CASRVGGAATNEKLFF
size: .; V: TRBV27; CDR3: CASSRDRNLAGNEQFF
size: once; V: TRBV14; CDR3: CASSHPRSDNEQFF
size: .; V: TRBV11-2; CDR3: CASSSLVRYGYTF
size: .; V: TRBV6-5; CDR3: CASRPQLYSNQPQHF
size: .; V: TRBV2; CDR3: CASSEYGETQYF
size: few; V: TRBV7-8; CDR3: CASSSTGSTEAFF